Below, one TCR beta chain is given with its context. Antigen specificity is unknown. The authors prepared UMI-labeled TRB cDNA libraries by 5' RACE. Reprocessing the 5' RACE reads, TCRdb reports a single entry for every CDR3 protein and omits DNA. The sample table sets out about 150,000 distinct CDR3 sequences. The data originate from a study of CXCR3-negative and CXCR3-positive naive CD8 T cells. Study-wide points: Each naive subset displayed comparably high diversity, whereas memory CD8+ cells displayed much lower diversity. For CXCR3-positive naive cells, TRB CDR3s were more hydrophobic than those of CXCR3-negative naive cells. Memory cells differed in TRBV-TRBJ usage, but naive CXCR3-negative and CXCR3-positive cells had similar usage.

By phenotype, naive CD8+ T cells were CD45RO-CCR7+CD27+CD95-. This CDR3 is 14 amino acids long. Germline V gives CDR1 ENHRY, CDR2 SYGVKD. Sequencing used naive CXCR3+ CD8+ T cells from blood. Noted subset: CD45RO-CCR7+CD27+CD95- naive CD8+ T cells expressing CXCR3 (TNR3+). The chain joins TRBV10-3 to TRBJ2-3; the D call of TRBD2 rests on TCRdb alone, since no DNA is present to check it. The origin of this receptor is a human donor in good health. Some clones in this sample may be carry-over from other donors' samples. The CDR3 protein is CAIKNSGDTDTQYF.